This T cell receptor beta chain was identified during a study of cytomegalovirus exposure and HLA in healthy donors. Study details: Earlier findings included about 120 million unique TCR beta sequences obtained from 150 million to 200 million T cells. General study results and limits: TCR beta sequences numbering around 15,000 were associated with HLA alleles at 0.05 false discovery rate in a later analysis. Later on, an analysis showed TCR association rates differing by HLA locus, with DRB1 the most and HLA-C the fewest.

A multiplex PCR was run with 60 Vbeta primers and 13 Jbeta primers. TCRdb keeps only in-frame clones here, not all; method: immunoSEQ multiplex PCR. The sample holds 150,000 to 200,000 clones, roughly 79% seen once. V was cut by 8 bases and J by 5 bases, with 15 bases left in between. Germline V gene sequence: CDR1 MGHDK, CDR2 SYGVNS. The CDR3 contains 13 residues. In its sample, this clone was seen once. Its specificity is unknown. The chain uses TRBV25-1 and TRBJ2-5; D is perhaps TRBD2 (5 bases). Sequenced: PBMCs. This sequence was found in a man aged 18-30 years in good health and CMV-seropositive. The CDR3 region has the DNA TGTGCCAGCGTTAGTCGGGGTAGGGAGACCCAGTACTTC. It specifies CASVSRGRETQYF. Drawing the rest from reference TRBV25-1 and TRBJ2-5, the complete variable domain is EADIYQTPRYLVIGTGKKITLECSQTMGHDKMYWYQQDPGMELHLIHYSYGVNSTEKGDLSSESTVSRIRTEHFPLTLESARPSHTSQYLCASVSRGRETQYFGPGTRLLVL.